This entry lists 31 T cell receptor beta chains sequenced from one sample in a study of T cell changes during pregnancy in multiple sclerosis. The assay was immunoSEQ multiplex PCR, and TCRdb's table has in-frame clones only and misses some. This sample yields about 94,000 clones, of which approximately 95% are seen a single time; about 0.98% belongs to the top ten. The material was peripheral blood, obtained after pregnancy. All receptors derive from a female donor with multiple sclerosis, enrolled in a pregnancy study.

The chain carries TRBV7-8 and TRBJ2-7; D call uncertain. The CDR3 has 17 residues. Germline V gene lookup returns CDR1 SGHVS and CDR2 FQNEAQ. The ends were cut back, 1 base at V and 0 bases at J, with 16 bases in the middle. CDR3 bases: TGTGCCAGCAGCTTAGGGCTACTAAGACGAGGCTCCTACGAGCAGTACTTC. This codes for CASSLGLLRRGSYEQYF.

The V call is TRBV6-5, the J call TRBJ2-7, with D possibly TRBD2 on 6 matching bases. This CDR3 is 12 amino acids long. V lost 8 bases to trimming and J lost 3 bases, with 11 bases between them. Germline values: CDR1 MNHEY, CDR2 SVGAGI. CDR3 protein: CASGRTDYEQYF. The CDR3 nucleotides are TGTGCCAGCGGGAGGACCGACTACGAGCAGTACTTC.

The chain employs TRBV4-1 and TRBJ2-1, with 11 nucleotides matching TRBD2. This CDR3 is built from 18 residues. Germline trimming cut 4 bases from V and 1 base from J; bases unmatched to any gene: 9. Germline loops: CDR1 MGHRA, CDR2 YSYEKL. CDR3 protein: CASSPLYASGRSYNEQFF. The CDR3 region has the DNA TGCGCCAGCAGCCCCCTTTACGCTAGCGGGAGGTCCTACAATGAGCAGTTCTTC.

In this sample, this clone turned up once. V usage is TRBV2 and J usage is TRBJ2-7, with 9 bases aligning to TRBD2. Trimming at V came to 4 bases and at J to 3 bases, leaving 10 bases not matched to a gene. Germline V lookup: CDR1 SNHLY, CDR2 FYNNEI. This CDR3 has 16 residues. CDR3 sequence reads: CASSVPTGTSNYEQYF. The CDR3, as DNA: TGTGCCAGCAGTGTTCCTACCGGGACTAGCAACTACGAGCAGTACTTC. Together with reference TRBV2 and TRBJ2-7, the CDR3 gives the full variable domain: EPEVTQTPSHQVTQMGQEVILRCVPISNHLYFYWYRQILGQKVEFLVSFYNNEISEKSEIFDDQFSVERPDGSNFTLKIRSTKLEDSAMYFCASSVPTGTSNYEQYFGPGTRLTVT.

This clone was counted between two and nine times. At the DNA level, this CDR3 is encoded by other sequences in the same sample as well. V is TRBV29-1 and J is TRBJ1-1; unclear D gene. The CDR3 has 13 amino acids. Trimming removed 3 bases at V and 0 bases at J, with 8 bases between. Germline-derived CDR1 and CDR2 are SQVTM and ANQGSEA. DNA for the CDR3: TGCAGCGTTGAGTCGGGTTTGAACACTGAAGCTTTCTTT. Its protein product is CSVESGLNTEAFF.

The chain has TRBV6-4 and TRBJ2-7; D gene ambiguous. Between the trimmed V and J ends, which lost 5 bases and 6 bases, there was a span of 11 bases. Per germline, CDR1 MRHNA and CDR2 SNTAGT. The CDR3 has 12 residues. CDR3 DNA: TGTGCCAGCAGTCACAATTGCGGCGAGCAGTACTTC. Its translation: CASSHNCGEQYF.

V usage is TRBV27 and J usage is TRBJ2-3, with D tentatively TRBD1 (6 bases). Germline lookup yields CDR1 MNHEY and CDR2 SMNVEV (reference sequence). Trimming shortened V by 5 bases and J by 4 bases, and 22 bases separated the two germline ends. This CDR3 has 17 amino acids. For the CDR3, the DNA is TGTGCCAGCAGTCCCCTACAGGGAAGCCTCCACTCAGATACGCAGTATTTT. Amino acid sequence: CASSPLQGSLHSDTQYF.

V and J are TRBV7-9 and TRBJ1-4, with a weak D call TRBD1 (6 bases). Looked up from germline, CDR1 is SEHNR and CDR2 is FQNEAQ (reference sequence). Trimming took 2 bases from V and 3 from J, leaving 13 bases between them. The CDR3 sequence is 16 residues long. This CDR3 is CASSLWGRSANEKLFF. In nucleotides, the CDR3 is TGTGCCAGCAGCTTATGGGGGCGCTCGGCTAATGAAAAACTGTTTTTT.

The rearrangement links TRBV28 to TRBJ1-3, with 7 bases identical to TRBD1. The V gene's germline CDR1 is MDHEN and CDR2 SYDVKM. Losses at the gene ends were 2 bases for V and 0 bases for J; bases not matched to a gene: 1. This CDR3 is 15 amino acids long. CDR3 DNA sequence: TGTGCCAGCAGTTTAGGGGACAGCTCTGGAAACACCATATATTTT. This sequence encodes CASSLGDSSGNTIYF.

V is TRBV11-2 and J is TRBJ2-7, with 13 bases identical to TRBD2. V lost 5 bases, J lost 4 bases, and 5 bases stayed unmatched. This CDR3 is 15 amino acids long. From germline, CDR1 is SGHAT and CDR2 FQNNGV. CDR3 protein: CASSLRTSGSYEQYF. In nucleotides, the CDR3 is TGTGCCAGCAGCCTAAGGACTAGCGGGAGTTACGAGCAGTACTTC.

This sequence joins TRBV9 and TRBJ2-5, with D possibly matching TRBD1 (6 bases). The CDR3 spans 16 residues. CDR1 is SGDLS and CDR2 is YYNGEE in the germline V gene. V gave up 3 bases and J gave up 4 bases, with 19 bases separating them. The CDR3 DNA follows: TGTGCCAGCAGCGAAGAGGCAGGGGTTCGGGGAGAGACCCAGTACTTC. This sequence encodes CASSEEAGVRGETQYF.

The CDR3 sequence is CASSLSGGGPTMEQFF. CDR3 DNA sequence: TGTGCCAGCAGCTTGTCGGGGGGAGGGCCTACAATGGAGCAGTTCTTC. The V call is TRBV5-6, the J call TRBJ2-1; 7 nucleotides match TRBD2. The CDR3 length is 16 residues. With 1 base clipped from V and 10 bases from J, the junction kept 14 bases outside the gene matches. Germline CDR1 is SGHDT and CDR2 is YYEEEE.

The rearrangement uses TRBV9 and TRBJ2-3; 14 positions match TRBD2. Germline CDR1 and CDR2: SGDLS and YYNGEE. The CDR3 sequence is 17 residues long. The ends lost 4 bases at V and 3 bases at J; junction bases unmatched: 7. The CDR3 region has the DNA TGTGCCAGCAGCCCGGGGACTAGCGGGAGAAAGACAGATACGCAGTATTTT. Translating gives CASSPGTSGRKTDTQYF.

The chain joins TRBV5-1 to TRBJ2-3; 9 bases map to TRBD1. Germline V CDR1 and CDR2: SGHRS, YFSETQ. V lost 0 bases to trimming and J lost 8 bases; unmatched junction nucleotides: 4. This CDR3 is 14 amino acids long. The DNA for the CDR3 is TGCGCCAGCAGCTTGGGGGACAGGGCAAGTACGCAGTATTTT. Its protein product is CASSLGDRASTQYF.

V gene TRBV27 combines with J gene TRBJ2-2, with 8 bases that match TRBD2. Germline values: CDR1 MNHEY, CDR2 SMNVEV (reference sequence). This CDR3 is built from 16 residues. The V segment lost 2 bases and the J segment 5 bases; nucleotides outside the gene matches: 7. CDR3 DNA sequence: TGTGCCAGCAGTTTACTGAGCGGGAGTGGGACCGGGGAGCTGTTTTTT. Translated, it gives CASSLLSGSGTGELFF.

This rearrangement joins TRBV28 to TRBJ1-4; tentative D call: TRBD1 (6 bases). Per germline, CDR1 MDHEN and CDR2 SYDVKM. V was shortened by 3 bases and J by 8 bases, with 19 bases between the two germline ends. CDR3 length: 16 amino acids. CDR3 region: CASSFGRGQPEEKLFF. CDR3 bases: TGTGCCAGCAGTTTTGGTAGGGGACAACCGGAGGAAAAACTGTTTTTT.

This clone was detected once. This chain connects TRBV5-1 to TRBJ1-1; possibly TRBD1 for D (6 bases). From germline, CDR1 is SGHRS and CDR2 YFSETQ. Trimming pared 0 bases from V and 0 bases from J, leaving 12 bases between. The length of the CDR3 is 16 residues. The CDR3 region has the DNA TGCGCCAGCAGCTTGGGGGGCGCAGGGGTGAACACTGAAGCTTTCTTT. Its translation is CASSLGGAGVNTEAFF.

This clone was found once. V and J are TRBV18 and TRBJ2-3, with D unresolved. The CDR3 spans 17 residues. CDR1 KGHSH and CDR2 LQKENI come from the germline V gene. V was trimmed by 5 bases and J by 1 base, leaving 19 bases between them. CDR3 amino acids: CASSSSIRWAGTDTQYF. The CDR3 coding sequence is TGTGCCAGCTCATCCTCGATTCGATGGGCAGGCACAGATACGCAGTATTTT.

This chain connects TRBV18 to TRBJ1-4; D gene ambiguous. This CDR3 has 14 residues. Germline CDR1 is KGHSH and CDR2 is LQKENI. V shed 1 base and J shed 8 bases, with 11 bases lying between them. The CDR3 nucleotides are TGTGCCAGCTCACCACGGCAGGCTGGCGAAAAACTGTTTTTT. Translating gives CASSPRQAGEKLFF.

The CDR3: CASSLEPGQPQHF. DNA of the CDR3: TGCGCCAGCAGCTTGGAGCCTGGTCAGCCCCAGCATTTT. The chain couples TRBV5-1 to TRBJ1-5; D is unresolved. V was shortened by 0 bases and J by 6 bases, with 7 bases between the two germline ends. CDR1 is SGHRS and CDR2 is YFSETQ in the germline V gene. The length of the CDR3 is 13 residues. Full variable domain (remainder filled in from reference TRBV5-1 and TRBJ1-5): KAGVTQTPRYLIKTRGQQVTLSCSPISGHRSVSWYQQTPGQGLQFLFEYFSETQRNKGNFPGRFSGRQFSNSRSEMNVSTLELGDSALYLCASSLEPGQPQHFGDGTRLSIL.

The chain combines TRBV30 with TRBJ2-1, with D possibly matching TRBD2 (5 bases). CDR1 is GTSNPN and CDR2 is SVGIG in the germline V gene (reference sequence). CDR3 length equals 13 residues. The ends were cut back, 0 bases at V and 4 bases at J, with 7 bases in the middle. CDR3 nucleotides: TGTGCCTGGAGTGTCACTAGATACAATGAGCAGTTCTTC. Protein product: CAWSVTRYNEQFF. Together with reference TRBV30 and TRBJ2-1, the CDR3 gives the full variable domain: SQTIHQWPATLVQPVGSPLSLECTVEGTSNPNLYWYRQAAGRGLQLLFYSVGIGQISSEVPQNLSASRPQDRQFILSSKKLLLSDSGFYLCAWSVTRYNEQFFGPGTRLTVL.

The J gene is TRBJ2-2, the V gene TRBV4-3, with 7 nucleotides matching TRBD2. V was clipped by 0 bases and J by 5 bases; unmatched bases: 3. CDR3 length: 15 amino acids. Germline CDR1 LGHNA, CDR2 YSLEER. The CDR3 sequence is CASSQDGRRTGELFF. The DNA of the CDR3 is TGCGCCAGCAGCCAAGACGGGAGGAGAACCGGGGAGCTGTTTTTT.

The rearrangement uses TRBV10-3 and TRBJ2-1; 14 bases agree with TRBD2. The CDR3 contains 16 residues. V lost 7 bases and J lost 10; bases outside the gene matches: 12. Germline lookup yields CDR1 ENHRY and CDR2 SYGVKD. The CDR3 DNA follows: TGTGCCATCAACAACCTGGGACTAGCGGGAGTGGGGGAGCAGTTCTTC. Its protein is CAINNLGLAGVGEQFF.

This clone was recorded once. The rearrangement links TRBV6-4 to TRBJ2-3; 7 bases map to TRBD2. V was pared by 0 bases and J by 4 bases, with 10 bases of the junction left unmatched. There are 17 residues in the CDR3. In germline, CDR1 is MRHNA, CDR2 SNTAGT. The CDR3 nucleotides are TGTGCCAGCAGTGACTCGACGGGGGGAATGGGCGCAGATACGCAGTATTTT. It codes for CASSDSTGGMGADTQYF.

The rearrangement links TRBV9 to TRBJ1-5; perhaps TRBD1 as D (5 bases). CDR1 and CDR2 from the germline V gene are SGDLS and YYNGEE. The V and J ends lost 0 bases and 6 bases respectively, with 10 bases between them. The CDR3 is made up of 14 amino acids. DNA for the CDR3: TGTGCCAGCAGCGTAGGGGGGGTGGCTCAGCCCCAGCATTTT. It yields the protein CASSVGGVAQPQHF. The whole variable domain, remainder taken from reference TRBV9 and TRBJ1-5, is DSGVTQTPKHLITATGQRVTLRCSPRSGDLSVYWYQQSLDQGLQFLIQYYNGEERAKGNILERFSAQQFPDLHSELNLSSLELGDSALYFCASSVGGVAQPQHFGDGTRLSIL.

The chain employs TRBV2 and TRBJ2-1, with 9 nucleotides matching TRBD2. Germline CDR1 is SNHLY and CDR2 is FYNNEI. The CDR3 is made up of 13 amino acids. Trimming removed 8 bases from V and 5 bases from J; junction bases left unmatched: 4. CDR3 region: CASGTSRDNEQFF. The CDR3 DNA reads TGTGCCAGCGGGACTAGCAGAGACAATGAGCAGTTCTTC.

This rearrangement joins TRBV2 to TRBJ1-5; possible D gene TRBD1, 6 bases. V lost 5 bases, J lost 0 bases, and 8 bases lay in between. Germline-derived CDR1 and CDR2 are SNHLY and FYNNEI. This CDR3 contains 14 residues. CDR3 DNA: TGTGCCAGCAGTACAGGGCTTAGCAATCAGCCCCAGCATTTT. Amino acid sequence: CASSTGLSNQPQHF.

This chain links TRBV21-1 with TRBJ2-1; no check of the table's D call, TRBD2, against the DNA was made. TRBV21-1 constitutes a pseudogene. This CDR3 has 15 amino acids. The CDR3 region is CAVTRAGMLDGEQFF. CDR3 nucleotide sequence: TGTGCCGTCACAAGGGCGGGAATGTTAGACGGTGAGCAGTTCTTC.

The rearrangement links TRBV5-6 to TRBJ2-3; TRBD2 matches 13 bases. Germline CDR1 and CDR2: SGHDT and YYEEEE. CDR3 length: 16 amino acids. With V trimmed by 3 bases and J by 4 bases, 5 bases remained unmatched. This CDR3 reads CASSWLTSGRPDTQYF. The CDR3 nucleotides are TGTGCCAGCAGCTGGTTGACTAGCGGGAGGCCAGATACGCAGTATTTT.

J is TRBJ2-3 and V is TRBV19, with 9 nucleotides matching TRBD2. V was clipped by 0 bases and J by 2 bases; unmatched bases: 3. The CDR3 spans 16 residues. Germline CDR1 and CDR2: LNHDA and SQIVND (reference sequence). The CDR3: CASSIDLAGFTDTQYF. CDR3 in DNA: TGTGCCAGTAGTATAGACCTAGCGGGATTCACAGATACGCAGTATTTT.

The V gene is TRBV5-6, the J gene TRBJ2-7, with 13 bases fitting TRBD2. Germline-derived CDR1 and CDR2 are SGHDT and YYEEEE. Germline trimming cut 4 bases from V and 7 bases from J; bases unmatched to any gene: 14. The CDR3 contains 17 residues. CDR3 region: CASSQYRTSGSLEEQYF. In nucleotides, the CDR3 is TGTGCCAGCAGCCAGTACCGGACTAGCGGGAGTCTGGAGGAGCAGTACTTC.